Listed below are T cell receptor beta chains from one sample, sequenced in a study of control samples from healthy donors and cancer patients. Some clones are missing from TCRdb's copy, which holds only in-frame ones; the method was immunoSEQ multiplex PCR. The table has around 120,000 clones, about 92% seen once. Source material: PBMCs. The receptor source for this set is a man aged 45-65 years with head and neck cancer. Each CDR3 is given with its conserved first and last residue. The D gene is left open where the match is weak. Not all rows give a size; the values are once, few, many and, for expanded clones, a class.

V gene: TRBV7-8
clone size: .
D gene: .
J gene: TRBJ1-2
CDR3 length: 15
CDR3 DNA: TGTGCCAGCAGCCCGGTCCTAACTGTTCTTTATGGCTACACCTTC
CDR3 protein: CASSPVLTVLYGYTF

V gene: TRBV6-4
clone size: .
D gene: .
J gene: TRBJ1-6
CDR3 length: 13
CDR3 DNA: TGTGCCAGCAGTAGGGCTTATAATTCACCCCTCCACTTT
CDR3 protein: CASSRAYNSPLHF

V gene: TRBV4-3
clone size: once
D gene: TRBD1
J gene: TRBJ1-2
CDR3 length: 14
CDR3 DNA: TGCGCCAGCAGCCAAGAATTAACAGGGGAGGGCTACACCTTC
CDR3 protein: CASSQELTGEGYTF

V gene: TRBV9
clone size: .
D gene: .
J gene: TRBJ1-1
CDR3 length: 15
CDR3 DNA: TGTGCCAGCAGCGCAGACCGCAGGGGAAACACTGAAGCTTTCTTT
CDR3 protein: CASSADRRGNTEAFF

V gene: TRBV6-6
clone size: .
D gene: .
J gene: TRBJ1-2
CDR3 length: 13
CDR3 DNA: TGTGCCAGCAGCCCTCCCCAGGGCAGTGGCTACACCTTC
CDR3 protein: CASSPPQGSGYTF

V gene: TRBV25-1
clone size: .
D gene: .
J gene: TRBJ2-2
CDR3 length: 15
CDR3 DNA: TGTGCCAGCACCCAGTGGGGGAAGAGCACCGGGGAGCTGTTTTTT
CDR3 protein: CASTQWGKSTGELFF

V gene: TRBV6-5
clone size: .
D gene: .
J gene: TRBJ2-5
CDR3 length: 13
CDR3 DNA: TGTGCCAGCAGCCTTACGGAGTCGGAGACCCAGTACTTC
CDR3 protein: CASSLTESETQYF

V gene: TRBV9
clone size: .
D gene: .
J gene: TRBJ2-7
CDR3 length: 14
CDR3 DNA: TGTGCCAGCAGCGTGGGGTCCCCGAGCTACGAGCAGTACTTC
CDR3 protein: CASSVGSPSYEQYF

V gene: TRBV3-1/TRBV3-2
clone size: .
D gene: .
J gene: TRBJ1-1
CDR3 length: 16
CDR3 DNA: TGTGCCAGCAGCCCTCTCAACGGGGGTTCGAACACTGAAGCTTTCTTT
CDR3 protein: CASSPLNGGSNTEAFF

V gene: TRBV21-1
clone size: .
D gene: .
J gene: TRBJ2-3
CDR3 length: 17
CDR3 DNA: TGTGCCAGCCGCGGACTAGCGGGGGAAGGCGGCACAGATACGCAGTATTTT
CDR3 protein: CASRGLAGEGGTDTQYF

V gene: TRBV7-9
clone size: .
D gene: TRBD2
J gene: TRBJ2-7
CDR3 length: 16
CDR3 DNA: TGTGCCAGCAGCGAAAGGACTAGCGGGGGCTCCTACGAGCAGTACTTC
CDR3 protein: CASSERTSGGSYEQYF

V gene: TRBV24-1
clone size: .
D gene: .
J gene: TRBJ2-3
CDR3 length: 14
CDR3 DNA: TGTGCCACCAGTGATAGGTTCCAGGCAGATACGCAGTATTTT
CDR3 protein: CATSDRFQADTQYF

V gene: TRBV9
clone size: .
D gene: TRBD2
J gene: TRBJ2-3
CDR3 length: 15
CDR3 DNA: TGTGCCAGCAGCGGTAGCGGGGGGGCCACAGATACGCAGTATTTT
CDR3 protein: CASSGSGGATDTQYF

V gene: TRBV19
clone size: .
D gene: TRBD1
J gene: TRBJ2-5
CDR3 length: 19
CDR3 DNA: TGTGCCAGTAGTGTACAGGGCCCGGGACAGGGGGCGGCTTGGGAGACCCAGTACTTC
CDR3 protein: CASSVQGPGQGAAWETQYF

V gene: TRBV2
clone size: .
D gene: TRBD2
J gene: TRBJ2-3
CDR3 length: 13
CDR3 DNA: TGTGCCAGACGGACTAGCCGCACAGATACGCAGTATTTT
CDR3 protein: CARRTSRTDTQYF

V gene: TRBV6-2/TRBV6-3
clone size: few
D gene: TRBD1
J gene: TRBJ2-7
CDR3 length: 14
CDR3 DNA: TGTGCCAGCAGCATGGACAGGGGGCGCCCCGAGCAGTACTTC
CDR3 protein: CASSMDRGRPEQYF

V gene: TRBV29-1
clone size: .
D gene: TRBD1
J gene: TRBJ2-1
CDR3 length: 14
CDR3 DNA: TGCAGCGTCAACAGGGGGCTAGGCCTCAGAAAGCAGTTCTTC
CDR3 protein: CSVNRGLGLRKQFF

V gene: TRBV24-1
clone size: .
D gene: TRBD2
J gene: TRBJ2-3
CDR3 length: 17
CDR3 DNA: TGTGCCACCAGTGATTCAGGACTAGCGGGGAGCACAGATACGCAGTATTTT
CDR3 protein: CATSDSGLAGSTDTQYF

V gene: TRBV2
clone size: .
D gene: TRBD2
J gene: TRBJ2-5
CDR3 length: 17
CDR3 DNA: TGTGCCAGCAGTGAGCGCCGACTAGCGGGGGGCCAAGAGACCCAGTACTTC
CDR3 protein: CASSERRLAGGQETQYF

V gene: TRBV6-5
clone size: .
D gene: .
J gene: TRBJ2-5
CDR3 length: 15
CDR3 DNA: TGTGCCAGCAGTTACTCGAGACAGAGGGAGGAGACCCAGTACTTC
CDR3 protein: CASSYSRQREETQYF

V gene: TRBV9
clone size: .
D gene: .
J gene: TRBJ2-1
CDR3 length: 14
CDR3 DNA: TGTGCCAGCAGCGTAAGCGCTGGAGAAGATGAGCAGTTCTTC
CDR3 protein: CASSVSAGEDEQFF

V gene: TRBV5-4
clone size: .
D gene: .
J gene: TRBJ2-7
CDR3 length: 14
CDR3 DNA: TGTGCCAGCAGCCGGGACTTACCTTCCGCCGAGCAGTACTTC
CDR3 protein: CASSRDLPSAEQYF

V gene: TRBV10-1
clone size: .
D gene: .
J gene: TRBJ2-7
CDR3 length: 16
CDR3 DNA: TGCGCCAGCAGTGAAATTAGAACAGGGACAAACTACGAGCAGTACTTC
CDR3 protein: CASSEIRTGTNYEQYF

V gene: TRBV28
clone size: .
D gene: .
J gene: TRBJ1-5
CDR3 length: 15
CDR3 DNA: TGTGCCAGCAGTCCCTTTTGGGGGTACAATCAGCCCCAGCATTTT
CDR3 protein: CASSPFWGYNQPQHF

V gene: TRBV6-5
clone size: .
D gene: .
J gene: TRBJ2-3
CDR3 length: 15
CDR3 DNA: TGTGCCAGCGCCGGTGGGACCCCAGGGGCCGATACGCAGTATTTT
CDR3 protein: CASAGGTPGADTQYF

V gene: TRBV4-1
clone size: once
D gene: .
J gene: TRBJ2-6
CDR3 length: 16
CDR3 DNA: TGCGCCAGCAGCCAAGAACCCTCCTCTGGGGCCAACGTCCTGACTTTC
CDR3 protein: CASSQEPSSGANVLTF

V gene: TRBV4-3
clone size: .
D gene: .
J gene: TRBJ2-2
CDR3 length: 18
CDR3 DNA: TGCGCCAGCAGCCAAGATTTTTATCCGGGGGCCCCAACCGGGGAGCTGTTTTTT
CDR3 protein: CASSQDFYPGAPTGELFF